These 21 T cell receptor beta chains were all obtained from the same sample, sequenced in a study of T cell repertoires in cytomegalovirus infection. The antigens these receptors bind are not known. In TCRdb, the reads were re-called with MiXCR into one record per CDR3 protein. Of approximately 340,000 distinct CDR3 sequences in the sample, approximately 32% were seen once. This specimen consisted of cultured PBMCs, obtained from culture after CMV antigen stimulation. The receptors derive from a human donor in good health (CMV status not recorded). Some clones in this sample may be carry-over from other donors' samples.

The CDR3 is CASSLRTVTKNTGELFF. The CDR3 nucleotides read TGTGCCAGCAGTTTAAGGACCGTTACCAAGAACACCGGGGAGCTGTTTTTT. The gene calls are TRBV28 and TRBJ2-2; D ambiguous. V was cut by 2 bases and J by 1 base, with 14 bases left in between. Germline CDR1 MDHEN, CDR2 SYDVKM. The CDR3 spans 17 residues. The variable domain in full, completed from reference TRBV28 and TRBJ2-2, reads DVKVTQSSRYLVKRTGEKVFLECVQDMDHENMFWYRQDPGLGLRLIYFSYDVKMKEKGDIPEGYSVSREKKERFSLILESASTNQTSMYLCASSLRTVTKNTGELFFGEGSRLTVL.

J is TRBJ1-1 and V is TRBV6-6; D is possibly TRBD1 (6 bases). From germline, CDR1 is MNHNY and CDR2 SVGAGI (reference sequence). This CDR3 has 15 amino acids. V was pared by 4 bases and J by 1 base, with 13 bases between. CDR3 protein: CASSSQQGENTEAFF. Written as DNA, the CDR3 is TGTGCCAGCAGTTCCCAACAGGGAGAGAACACTGAAGCTTTCTTT.

The chain has TRBV7-6 and TRBJ2-4; D is ambiguous. The CDR3 has 14 residues. V lost 9 bases to trimming and J lost 3 bases, with 15 bases between them. Germline CDR1 is SGHVS and CDR2 is FNYEAQ. The CDR3: CARRSGYGKNIQYF. CDR3 coding DNA: TGTGCCAGAAGATCCGGGTATGGCAAAAACATTCAGTACTTC.

In this sample, this clonotype turned up a few times. Mismatch with germline at one junction end may stem from a read error. V and J are TRBV19 and TRBJ1-4; 8 bases fit TRBD1. Germline assignment: CDR1 LNHDA and CDR2 SQIVND (reference sequence). The length of the CDR3 is 15 residues. In DNA, the CDR3 is TGTGCCAGTAGTCTCCGGACAGGGTCTAAAGAAAAACTGTTTTTT. It is translated as CASSLRTGSKEKLFF.

This clonotype was observed at least ten times. V is TRBV7-8 and J is TRBJ1-3; D is uncertain. The germline CDR1 and CDR2 sequences are SGHVS and FQNEAQ. This CDR3 is built from 15 residues. Trimming left V 2 bases short and J 0 bases short, with 8 bases between. CDR3 sequence reads: CASSLKPDSGNTIYF. CDR3 coding DNA: TGTGCCAGCAGCTTAAAGCCTGACTCTGGAAACACCATATATTTT.

This clonotype was picked up a small number of times. The chain couples TRBV4-2 to TRBJ1-5; D possibly corresponds to TRBD1 (5 bases). The CDR3 contains 16 residues. V lost 0 bases and J lost 3, with 12 bases in between. Germline assignment: CDR1 LGHNA and CDR2 YNFKEQ. CDR3 amino acids: CASSQDQGSLNQPQHF. In DNA form, the CDR3 reads TGTGCCAGCAGCCAAGATCAGGGATCACTCAATCAGCCCCAGCATTTT.

J is TRBJ1-6 and V is TRBV28; D is unclear. Germline loops: CDR1 MDHEN, CDR2 SYDVKM. V was trimmed by 9 bases and J by 0 bases, leaving 6 bases between them. The CDR3 is 13 amino acids. In nucleotides, the CDR3 is TGTGCCAGTGCAGACTCCTATAATTCACCCCTCCACTTT. Its translation: CASADSYNSPLHF.

This clonotype has just a few counts. This rearrangement joins TRBV19 to TRBJ1-5, with 9 bases fitting TRBD1. Germline values: CDR1 LNHDA, CDR2 SQIVND (reference sequence). The CDR3 loop spans 17 amino acids. The trim removed 8 bases at V and 1 base at J, leaving 12 bases unmatched. CDR3 residues: CASAYRGRVGSNQPQHF. In DNA form, the CDR3 reads TGTGCCAGTGCCTACAGGGGGCGAGTCGGGAGCAATCAGCCCCAGCATTTT.

V usage is TRBV5-6 and J usage is TRBJ2-7, with 7 nucleotides matching TRBD2. This CDR3 contains 14 residues. After removal of 1 base from V and 7 bases from J, the junction contained 8 bases not matched to a gene. Germline-derived CDR1 and CDR2 are SGHDT and YYEEEE. In DNA, the CDR3 is TGTGCCAGCAGCTTGTGGGGTCCGGGACTAGAGCAGTACTTC. Protein product: CASSLWGPGLEQYF.

In DNA, the CDR3 is TGTGCCAGCAGTTTCCCTGGAGCCTATTCACCCCTCCACTTT. Protein product: CASSFPGAYSPLHF. The V gene is TRBV12-3 or TRBV12-4, the J gene TRBJ1-6; D unclear. The CDR3 runs 14 residues. V was shortened by 3 bases and J by 8 bases, with 11 bases between the two germline ends.

This clonotype was found many times. The gene calls are TRBV7-2 and TRBJ2-7, with 8 bases matching TRBD1. V was clipped by 1 base and J by 5 bases; unmatched bases: 7. Germline V gives CDR1 SGHTA, CDR2 FQGNSA. The CDR3 sequence is 15 residues long. Here the CDR3 reads CASSLGAGGVDEQYF. As DNA, the CDR3 is TGTGCCAGCAGCTTAGGGGCAGGGGGCGTGGACGAGCAGTACTTC.

The sample holds many counts of this clonotype. V is TRBV12-3 or TRBV12-4 and J is TRBJ1-2; D is possibly TRBD1 (5 bases). The CDR3 spans 14 residues. Trimming pared 2 bases from V and 6 bases from J, leaving 13 bases between. DNA of the CDR3: TGTGCCAGCAGTTTAATCACAGGCAGCAATGGCTACACCTTC. Protein: CASSLITGSNGYTF.

V gene TRBV27 combines with J gene TRBJ2-3; 9 positions match TRBD2. The CDR3 loop spans 18 amino acids. With 7 bases clipped from V and 4 bases from J, the junction kept 18 bases outside the gene matches. Looked up from germline, CDR1 is MNHEY and CDR2 is SMNVEV (reference sequence). The CDR3 sequence: CASNRGPGLALVSDTQYF. In DNA form, the CDR3 reads TGTGCCAGCAACCGGGGCCCGGGACTAGCTTTAGTTTCAGATACGCAGTATTTT.

The J gene is TRBJ2-3, the V gene TRBV28; D gene unclear. Germline V gene lookup returns CDR1 MDHEN and CDR2 SYDVKM. The V and J ends lost 5 bases and 0 bases respectively, with 12 bases between them. This CDR3 is 15 amino acids long. CDR3 protein: CASSIVGTSTDTQYF. CDR3 DNA sequence: TGTGCCAGCAGTATAGTCGGAACTAGCACAGATACGCAGTATTTT.

This sequence joins TRBV7-6 and TRBJ2-3; D is unresolved. Germline CDR1 SGHVS, CDR2 FNYEAQ. This CDR3 is 14 amino acids long. Trimming cost V 3 bases and J 1 base, with 8 bases left between them. The CDR3 protein is CASSFLIGTDTQYF. CDR3 coding DNA: TGTGCCAGCAGCTTTTTGATCGGCACAGATACGCAGTATTTT.

The rearrangement uses TRBV4-2 and TRBJ2-7, with D unresolved. Trimming removed 0 bases at V and 3 bases at J, with 6 bases between. This CDR3 region has 13 residues. Germline values: CDR1 LGHNA, CDR2 YNFKEQ. CDR3 nucleotides: TGTGCCAGCAGCCAAGATTCGGGCTACGAGCAGTACTTC. Protein sequence: CASSQDSGYEQYF.

This clonotype came up a few times. The V gene is TRBV2, the J gene TRBJ2-3; D gene unclear. CDR3 length: 11 residues. Trimming took off 7 bases at V and 2 bases at J, with 4 bases between the two ends. CDR1 SNHLY and CDR2 FYNNEI come from the germline V gene. The DNA of the CDR3 is TGTGCCAGCATCCTCACAGATACGCAGTATTTT. It encodes CASILTDTQYF.

Many counts were recorded for this clonotype. V usage is TRBV18 and J usage is TRBJ1-6, with 10 bases matching TRBD1. Trimming took 2 bases from V and 7 from J; bases not matched to a gene: 2. This CDR3 has 15 residues. Germline V gene sequence: CDR1 KGHSH, CDR2 LQKENI. The CDR3 bases are TGTGCCAGCTCACCAAGGACAGGGGGAAATTCACCCCTCCACTTT. Protein: CASSPRTGGNSPLHF.

About this clonotype: At one of its ends the junction is not consistent with the germline gene, which may arise from a read error. The V call is TRBV11-2, the J call TRBJ2-1; the D call may be TRBD1 or TRBD2 (7 bases each). Germline CDR1 and CDR2: SGHAT and FQNNGV. The CDR3 totals 15 residues. CDR3 sequence (DNA): TGTGCCAGCAGCTCTATTAGCGGTCCACCAGGGGGGGCGATCTTC. Amino acids: CASSSISGPPGGAIF.

The V gene is TRBV2, the J gene TRBJ2-7, with 9 bases that match TRBD1. Germline V gene lookup returns CDR1 SNHLY and CDR2 FYNNEI. This CDR3 region has 15 residues. V trimming: 7 bases; J trimming: 1 base; junction bases outside the gene matches: 8. In nucleotides, the CDR3 is TGTGCCAGCACCTACAGACAGGGGGAGTCCTACGAGCAGTACTTC. Its translation is CASTYRQGESYEQYF.

CDR3 nucleotides: TGTGCCAGCAGTTTAATTCTAGTTATCGTTAATGAGCAGTTCTTC. Translated: CASSLILVIVNEQFF. The chain uses TRBV12-3 or TRBV12-4 and TRBJ2-1; D ambiguous. The CDR3 extends over 15 amino acids. Trimming removed 2 bases at V and 7 bases at J, with 15 bases between.